This T cell receptor beta chain came from a study of blood T cells in healthy people across ages. Using a J-beta primer mix together with a sample-barcoded 5' primer, a second PCR was run for roughly 6 to 12 cycles. MiXCR was run by TCRdb on the 5' RACE reads, yielding one entry per CDR3 protein. The sample comprises about 970,000 distinct CDR3 sequences, just over 50% of which are singletons, and around 21% rests with the top ten. V trimming: 4 bases; J trimming: 1 base; junction bases outside the gene matches: 5. The CDR3 has 15 amino acids. Germline V gene lookup returns CDR1 SGHRS and CDR2 YFSETQ.

This TCR derives from a woman between 55 and 75 years old in good health. The sample was blood. J is TRBJ1-2 and V is TRBV5-1; 9 bases agree with TRBD1. The CDR3 DNA reads as TGCGCCAGCAGCGAGTTGACAGGGGGTAACTATGGCTACACCTTC. Residues: CASSELTGGNYGYTF.